This entry features one TCR beta chain sequence. The sample originates from a study of shared clonotypes between healthy human individuals. For the study at large: Donor ages ranged 18 to 49 years: a couple of women, a few men.

HIV-negative, healthy adults without recent acute infections or vaccinations were the donors. Samples underwent the assay at deep level. Bulk PBMC genomic DNA spanned ten immunoSEQ deep plates. The repertoire was sequenced with immunoSEQ multiplex PCR; TCRdb's copy has only in-frame clones and lacks some. The table records about 480,000 clones, 60% to 80% of them present only once. Looked up from germline, CDR1 is SGHTS and CDR2 is YDEGEE. This CDR3 contains 14 residues. Trimming took off 3 bases at V and 1 base at J, with 10 bases between the two ends. This sequence was found in a woman aged 40 to 49 in good health. Some clones in this sample may be carry-over from other donors' samples. The chain uses TRBV5-8 and TRBJ1-1; TRBD1 might be the D (5 bases). Material: PBMCs. The CDR3 region is CASSSGLRNTEAFF. CDR3 nucleotides: TGTGCCAGCAGCTCGGGACTGCGGAACACTGAAGCTTTCTTT.